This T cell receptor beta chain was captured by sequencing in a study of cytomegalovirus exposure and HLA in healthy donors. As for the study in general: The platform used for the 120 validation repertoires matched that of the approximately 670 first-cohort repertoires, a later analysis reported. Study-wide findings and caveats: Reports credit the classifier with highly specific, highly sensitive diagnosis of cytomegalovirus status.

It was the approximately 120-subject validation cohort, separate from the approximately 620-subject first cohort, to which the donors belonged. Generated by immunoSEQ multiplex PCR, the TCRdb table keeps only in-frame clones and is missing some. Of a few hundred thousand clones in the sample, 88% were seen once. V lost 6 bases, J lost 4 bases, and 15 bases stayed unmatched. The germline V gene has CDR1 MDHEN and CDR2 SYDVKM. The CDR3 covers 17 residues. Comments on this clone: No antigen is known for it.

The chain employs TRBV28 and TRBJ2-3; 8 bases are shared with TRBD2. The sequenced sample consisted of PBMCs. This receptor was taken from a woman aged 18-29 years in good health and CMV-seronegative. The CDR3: CASRTHSGKWDADTQYF. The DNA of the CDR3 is TGTGCCAGCAGGACCCATAGCGGGAAATGGGACGCAGATACGCAGTATTTT.